One and the same sample provided the 10 T cell receptor beta chains below, sequenced in a study of long-term antiretroviral therapy in people with HIV. Survey level was the resolution at which the v3.0 immunoSEQ assay ran. Profiling relied on immunoSEQ multiplex PCR, and the TCRdb table lists in-frame clones only, not all of them. The sample shows over 30,000 clones, 83% of them seen only once. This specimen consisted of unsorted PBMCs, obtained 1 year after starting antiretroviral therapy. The receptors come from a man between 18 and 29 years old with HIV.

The chain links TRBV5-6 to TRBJ2-7; no firm D call. CDR1 and CDR2 from the germline V gene are SGHDT and YYEEEE. V was shortened by 3 bases and J by 1 base, with 8 bases between the two germline ends. This CDR3 region has 13 residues. CDR3 loop: CASSSKESYEQYF. As DNA, the CDR3 is TGTGCCAGCAGCTCGAAGGAGTCCTACGAGCAGTACTTC.

This clone has just a few counts. The V gene is TRBV7-3, the J gene TRBJ1-3, with D possibly matching TRBD1 (5 bases). CDR1 and CDR2 from the germline V gene are SGHTA and FQGTGA. V was trimmed by 2 bases and J by 1 base, leaving 9 bases between them. The CDR3 loop spans 15 amino acids. CDR3 loop: CASSLVGGSGNTIYF. CDR3 sequence (DNA): TGTGCCAGCAGCTTAGTGGGGGGTTCTGGAAACACCATATATTTT.

The chain is built from TRBV13 and TRBJ2-7, with D unclear. This CDR3 has 14 amino acids. Germline V gene sequence: CDR1 PRHDT, CDR2 FYEKMQ (reference sequence). V lost 5 bases, J lost 2 bases, and 13 bases lay in between. CDR3 nucleotides: TGTGCCAGCAGCCCCCTCGGGTCGGCCTACGAGCAGTACTTC. As protein: CASSPLGSAYEQYF. Using reference TRBV13 and TRBJ2-7 for the parts outside the CDR3, the full variable domain is AAGVIQSPRHLIKEKRETATLKCYPIPRHDTVYWYQQGPGQDPQFLISFYEKMQSDKGSIPDRFSAQQFSDYHSELNMSSLELGDSALYFCASSPLGSAYEQYFGPGTRLTVT.

J is TRBJ1-2 and V is TRBV11-2; D may be TRBD1 (6 bases). The CDR3 runs 12 residues. Germline CDR1 and CDR2: SGHAT and FQNNGV. V was pared by 5 bases and J by 8 bases, with 12 bases between. DNA for the CDR3: TGTGCCAGCAGCGCACAGGGTACGGGCTACACCTTC. Its translation is CASSAQGTGYTF.

The chain recombines TRBV7-9 with TRBJ1-1, with a possible D match to TRBD1 (5 bases). The CDR3 sequence is 17 residues long. Trimming cost V 2 bases and J 4 bases, with 20 bases left between them. Germline V lookup: CDR1 SEHNR, CDR2 FQNEAQ (reference sequence). DNA for the CDR3: TGTGCCAGCAGCTTAAAGCAGGGTCCTGCCGGGGTCACTGAAGCTTTCTTT. Protein: CASSLKQGPAGVTEAFF.

This clone appeared a single time. This sequence joins TRBV7-2 and TRBJ2-7, with D perhaps matching TRBD2 (6 bases). Trimming pared 5 bases from V and 0 bases from J, leaving 11 bases between. The CDR3 is made up of 14 amino acids. Germline V lookup: CDR1 SGHTA, CDR2 FQGNSA. The CDR3 here is CASSLPGVSYEQYF. The CDR3 bases are TGTGCCAGCAGCCTCCCGGGGGTCTCCTACGAGCAGTACTTC.

This clone occurred once. The chain combines TRBV28 with TRBJ2-5; tentative D call: TRBD2 (7 bases). This CDR3 has 15 residues. Germline CDR1 MDHEN, CDR2 SYDVKM. V dropped 1 base and J dropped 10 bases, with 19 bases sitting between them. The CDR3 DNA is TGTGCCAGCAGTTTATTGAAGGAAGGGGGGGAGGGCCAGTACTTC. This codes for CASSLLKEGGEGQYF.

The rearrangement joins TRBV9 to TRBJ2-7, with 8 nucleotides matching TRBD1. V lost 0 bases, J lost 4 bases, and 6 bases stayed unmatched. Germline V lookup: CDR1 SGDLS, CDR2 YYNGEE. The CDR3 length is 15 residues. The chain's CDR3 is CASSVAEGQAYEQYF. CDR3 DNA: TGTGCCAGCAGCGTAGCGGAGGGACAGGCATACGAGCAGTACTTC.

The genes are TRBV6-4 and TRBJ1-1; no definite D call. This CDR3 region has 14 residues. The V end lost 6 bases, the J end lost 0 bases, and 11 bases lay between the germline ends. Germline loops: CDR1 MRHNA, CDR2 SNTAGT. CDR3 bases: TGTGCCAGCAGAAATACAGATTTGAACACTGAAGCTTTCTTT. It codes for CASRNTDLNTEAFF.

The chain recombines TRBV6-5 with TRBJ1-1; D remains ambiguous. The V and J ends lost 6 bases and 6 bases respectively, with 14 bases between them. The CDR3 sequence is 13 residues long. The germline gives CDR1 MNHEY, CDR2 SVGAGI. CDR3 region: CASSPHRVPEAFF. CDR3 DNA sequence: TGTGCCAGCAGCCCTCATCGGGTCCCTGAAGCTTTCTTT.